One and the same sample provided the 27 T cell receptor beta chains below, sequenced in a study of cytomegalovirus exposure and HLA in healthy donors. Both 60 Vbeta primers and 13 Jbeta primers went into the PCR. The method was immunoSEQ multiplex PCR; TCRdb's version includes in-frame clones alone and lacks a portion of them. Found here are under 70,000 clones, roughly 90% of them singletons; the top ten hold 2%. The sample comprised PBMCs. The receptors stem from a woman between 25 and 40 years old in good health and CMV-seronegative.

This clone was observed a few times. The V call is TRBV18, the J call TRBJ2-7; D possibly corresponds to TRBD2 (6 bases). Germline CDR1 KGHSH, CDR2 LQKENI. CDR3 length: 14 residues. V lost 4 bases and J 3 bases, leaving 13 bases between the germline ends. The CDR3 DNA follows: TGTGCCAGCTCACTCCTCGGGAGCAGCTACGAGCAGTACTTC. Translating gives CASSLLGSSYEQYF.

Only one count was recorded for this clone. J is TRBJ1-2 and V is TRBV25-1, with D perhaps TRBD1 (5 bases). CDR1 is MGHDK and CDR2 is SYGVNS in the germline V gene. This CDR3 spans 15 amino acids. The V end lost 2 bases, the J end lost 8 bases, and 18 bases lay between the germline ends. The CDR3 DNA reads as TGTGCCAGCAGTGAAAATTTCTTTTTGGGGCCGGGCTACACCTTC. Translating gives CASSENFFLGPGYTF.

V gene TRBV27 combines with J gene TRBJ2-3, with TRBD2 matching over 12 bases. The J segment lost 4 bases and the V segment lost 5 bases, leaving 4 bases of the junction unmatched. The CDR3 covers 15 residues. Germline V gene data show CDR1 as MNHEY and CDR2 as SMNVEV (reference sequence). CDR3 sequence reads: CASSPLAGGSDTQYF. CDR3 DNA sequence: TGTGCCAGCAGTCCACTAGCGGGAGGTTCAGATACGCAGTATTTT.

V gene TRBV6-1 combines with J gene TRBJ1-2, with 7 bases that match TRBD1. This CDR3 is built from 15 residues. Trimming took 1 base from V and 1 from J; bases not matched to a gene: 3. The germline V gene encodes CDR1 MNHNS and CDR2 SASEGT. The CDR3: CASSEGWDSNYGYTF. The CDR3 DNA follows: TGTGCCAGCAGTGAAGGTTGGGACAGTAACTATGGCTACACCTTC.

This chain uses TRBV28 with TRBJ2-7, with 11 bases fitting TRBD2. The J segment lost 2 bases and the V segment lost 9 bases, leaving 3 bases of the junction unmatched. The CDR3 has 13 residues. Germline CDR1 MDHEN, CDR2 SYDVKM. The CDR3 DNA is TGTGCCAGTACACTAGCGGGAGCCTACGAGCAGTACTTC. Protein sequence: CASTLAGAYEQYF.

J is TRBJ2-1 and V is TRBV30, with 7 positions matching TRBD2. With V trimmed by 8 bases and J by 2 bases, 9 bases remained unmatched. Per germline, CDR1 GTSNPN and CDR2 SVGIG (reference sequence). This CDR3 is 14 amino acids long. CDR3 sequence (DNA): TGTGCCCTAAAGCGGGGTCTAACCTACAATGAGCAGTTCTTC. Its protein is CALKRGLTYNEQFF.

This chain connects TRBV28 to TRBJ2-7; D gene uncertain. The CDR3 contains 12 residues. Germline lookup yields CDR1 MDHEN and CDR2 SYDVKM. Trimming took 3 bases from V and 3 from J, leaving 6 bases between them. The DNA of the CDR3 is TGTGCCAGCAGTTTCACGGGCTACGAGCAGTACTTC. It yields the protein CASSFTGYEQYF.

The count of this clone is one. At the DNA level, this CDR3 is encoded by other sequences in the same sample as well. The chain joins TRBV2 to TRBJ1-4, with D tentatively TRBD1 (5 bases). V was cut by 6 bases and J by 4 bases, with 21 bases left in between. The CDR3 has 17 amino acids. Germline V gene lookup returns CDR1 SNHLY and CDR2 FYNNEI. Here the CDR3 reads CASRGRDYGAVNEKLFF. CDR3 DNA: TGTGCCAGCAGGGGCAGGGACTATGGTGCCGTTAATGAAAAACTGTTTTTT. Complete variable domain (other parts from reference TRBV2 and TRBJ1-4): EPEVTQTPSHQVTQMGQEVILRCVPISNHLYFYWYRQILGQKVEFLVSFYNNEISEKSEIFDDQFSVERPDGSNFTLKIRSTKLEDSAMYFCASRGRDYGAVNEKLFFGSGTQLSVL.

This chain joins TRBV28 and TRBJ2-4; a possible D gene is TRBD1 (5 bases). V lost 8 bases and J lost 8, with 22 bases in between. The CDR3 length is 15 residues. Germline V lookup: CDR1 MDHEN, CDR2 SYDVKM. CDR3 amino acids: CASPPVGRELHIQYF. The CDR3 bases are TGTGCCAGCCCGCCGGTGGGGCGCGAATTGCACATTCAGTACTTC.

The chain employs TRBV18 and TRBJ1-1; tentatively, D is TRBD1 (5 bases). The CDR3 spans 13 residues. Germline assignment: CDR1 KGHSH and CDR2 LQKENI. Trimming took off 4 bases at V and 4 bases at J, with 10 bases between the two ends. Here the CDR3 DNA reads TGTGCCAGCTCACGGGGGGAGAGCACTGAAGCTTTCTTT. Its protein product is CASSRGESTEAFF.

This clone occurred once. This rearrangement joins TRBV29-1 to TRBJ2-5; 7 bases are a match to TRBD2. V gave up 6 bases and J gave up 2 bases; unmatched junction bases: 18. This CDR3 is 17 amino acids long. Germline V gene lookup returns CDR1 SQVTM and CDR2 ANQGSEA. In DNA form, the CDR3 reads TGCAGCGTGGCCCGGGTACGAGGGAGGGCCCCACAAGAGACCCAGTACTTC. Its translation is CSVARVRGRAPQETQYF.

This chain uses TRBV7-9 with TRBJ2-7; 10 bases agree with TRBD1. From germline, CDR1 is SEHNR and CDR2 FQNEAQ (reference sequence). The CDR3 runs 16 residues. The V gene end was trimmed by 2 bases and the J gene end by 0 bases; junction bases not matched to a gene: 4. This CDR3 is CASSLPGQGISYEQYF. The CDR3, as DNA: TGTGCCAGCAGCTTACCGGGACAGGGGATCTCCTACGAGCAGTACTTC.

The V and J genes are TRBV6-6 and TRBJ2-1, with 7 nucleotides matching TRBD2. V lost 2 bases to trimming and J lost 7 bases; unmatched junction nucleotides: 11. CDR1 MNHNY and CDR2 SVGAGI come from the germline V gene (reference sequence). CDR3 length: 16 amino acids. CDR3: CASSYRRAGEGNEQFF. For the CDR3, the DNA is TGTGCCAGCAGTTACCGGCGGGCGGGAGAAGGGAATGAGCAGTTCTTC.

This clone was picked up one time. V and J are TRBV25-1 and TRBJ1-2; 8 bases map to TRBD1. Looked up from germline, CDR1 is MGHDK and CDR2 is SYGVNS. The length of the CDR3 is 12 residues. V was pared by 10 bases and J by 4 bases, with 5 bases of the junction left unmatched. CDR3 amino acids: CATSDRVYGYTF. The CDR3 nucleotides are TGTGCCACCTCGGACAGGGTCTATGGCTACACCTTC.

V is TRBV2 and J is TRBJ2-1; the D gene is possibly TRBD2 (6 bases). The CDR3 contains 15 residues. Germline CDR1 SNHLY, CDR2 FYNNEI. V was cut by 8 bases and J by 8 bases, with 22 bases left in between. CDR3 in amino acids: CASESGLGGGYEQFF. CDR3 sequence (DNA): TGTGCCAGCGAGTCGGGGTTGGGGGGTGGGTATGAGCAGTTCTTC.

In this sample, this clone turned up once. The CDR3 sequence is CASSPLGGEGTYEQYF. CDR3 sequence (DNA): TGCGCCAGCAGCCCCTTAGGAGGGGAGGGGACCTACGAGCAGTACTTC. This chain joins TRBV4-3 and TRBJ2-7; TRBD2 agrees at 7 bases. Germline V gene sequence: CDR1 LGHNA, CDR2 YSLEER. This CDR3 has 16 residues. The ends lost 4 bases at V and 2 bases at J; junction bases unmatched: 11.

J is TRBJ2-7 and V is TRBV5-4; the match to TRBD2 covers 10 bases. The CDR3 runs 15 residues. Germline CDR1 SGHNT, CDR2 YYREEE (reference sequence). V trimming: 4 bases; J trimming: 1 base; junction bases outside the gene matches: 5. The DNA for the CDR3 is TGTGCCAGCAGCCATGGGACTAGCGAGTCCTACGAGCAGTACTTC. Protein product: CASSHGTSESYEQYF.

This clone has more than one count but fewer than ten. In DNA form, the CDR3 reads TGCGCCAGCAGCCCTTTGGGACTAGCGGCTTACAATGAGCAGTTCTTC. This translates into CASSPLGLAAYNEQFF. The chain joins TRBV4-1 to TRBJ2-1; 11 bases are a match to TRBD2. Trimming at V came to 4 bases and at J to 4 bases, leaving 6 bases not matched to a gene. Germline V gene sequence: CDR1 MGHRA, CDR2 YSYEKL. This CDR3 contains 16 residues.

The chain carries TRBV19 and TRBJ1-6; D remains ambiguous. The germline gives CDR1 LNHDA, CDR2 SQIVND (reference sequence). Trimming pared 8 bases from V and 9 bases from J, leaving 20 bases between. The CDR3 covers 15 residues. CDR3 nucleotides: TGTGCCAGTTCCATTCCCGGGTCCGTTAGTTCACCCCTCCACTTT. It translates to CASSIPGSVSSPLHF.

The V and J genes are TRBV1 and TRBJ2-7; whether TRBD2, the table's D call, matches the DNA was not checked. TRBV1 is a documented pseudogene. CDR3 length: 12 residues. Here the CDR3 reads CTSSRRGYEQYF. The CDR3 DNA sequence: TGCACCAGCAGCCGGAGGGGTTACGAGCAGTACTTC.

This clone was seen just once. The chain carries TRBV2 and TRBJ2-1; D is possibly TRBD2 (5 bases). Germline lookup yields CDR1 SNHLY and CDR2 FYNNEI. There are 15 residues in the CDR3. The germline V and J ends were trimmed by 10 bases and 4 bases, with 20 bases remaining between them. The CDR3 protein is CATRLTSGEYNEQFF. CDR3 DNA: TGTGCCACTAGATTGACAAGCGGAGAGTACAATGAGCAGTTCTTC. The full variable domain, in which reference TRBV2 and TRBJ2-1 provide the parts outside the CDR3, is EPEVTQTPSHQVTQMGQEVILRCVPISNHLYFYWYRQILGQKVEFLVSFYNNEISEKSEIFDDQFSVERPDGSNFTLKIRSTKLEDSAMYFCATRLTSGEYNEQFFGPGTRLTVL.

The gene calls are TRBV5-4 and TRBJ2-3; 10 bases match TRBD2. The CDR3 runs 17 residues. The germline V gene has CDR1 SGHNT and CDR2 YYREEE (reference sequence). The V segment lost 4 bases and the J segment 0 bases; nucleotides outside the gene matches: 8. This chain's CDR3 is CASSPDSGRPSTDTQYF. The DNA for the CDR3 is TGTGCCAGCAGCCCAGATAGCGGGAGGCCTAGCACAGATACGCAGTATTTT.

This clone was observed once. The chain recombines TRBV27 with TRBJ1-5; 10 nucleotides agree with TRBD1. CDR3 length: 16 residues. Germline-derived CDR1 and CDR2 are MNHEY and SMNVEV (reference sequence). The ends lost 6 bases at V and 3 bases at J; junction bases unmatched: 8. The CDR3: CASRPGQGGNNQPQHF. As DNA, the CDR3 is TGTGCCAGCAGACCCGGACAGGGGGGGAACAATCAGCCCCAGCATTTT.

The chain uses TRBV7-3 and TRBJ2-3, with TRBD1 matching 9 bases. The CDR3 sequence is 16 residues long. V shed 4 bases and J 8 bases; nucleotides not matched to a gene: 13. Germline loops: CDR1 SGHTA, CDR2 FQGTGA. CDR3 protein: CASSSPGTGIEGTQYF. In DNA form, the CDR3 reads TGTGCCAGCAGCTCCCCCGGGACAGGGATCGAGGGTACGCAGTATTTT.

The chain has TRBV5-1 and TRBJ2-3; TRBD1 matches 7 bases. CDR1 and CDR2 from the germline V gene are SGHRS and YFSETQ. CDR3 size: 14 residues. J was trimmed by 2 bases and V by 6 bases; bases with no gene match: 6. The CDR3 region is CASTTGTVTDTQYF. CDR3 coding DNA: TGCGCCAGCACGACAGGGACAGTCACAGATACGCAGTATTTT.

This clone was counted between two and nine times. The gene calls are TRBV30 and TRBJ1-3, with D hard to call. V gave up 0 bases and J gave up 3 bases, with 3 bases separating them. Per the germline V gene, CDR1 is GTSNPN and CDR2 is SVGIG (reference sequence). The CDR3 covers 12 residues. CDR3 protein: CAWSVLGNTIYF. CDR3 nucleotides: TGTGCCTGGAGTGTACTTGGAAACACCATATATTTT.

This clone came up once. V gene TRBV10-3 combines with J gene TRBJ2-1; TRBD1 matches 10 bases. Looked up from germline, CDR1 is ENHRY and CDR2 is SYGVKD. This CDR3 comprises 12 residues. With V trimmed by 9 bases and J by 6 bases, 2 bases remained unmatched. The CDR3 DNA is TGTGCCATTCGGACAGGGGGCAATGAGCAGTTCTTC. Translation gives CAIRTGGNEQFF.